A selection of T cell receptor beta chains follows, all from one sample in a study of T cell changes during pregnancy in multiple sclerosis. Data came from immunoSEQ multiplex PCR; TCRdb stores just in-frame clones and leaves some out. The sample comprises about 75,000 clones, around 90% of which are singletons, and around 0.45% rests with the top ten. This material consisted of CD4+ T cells from peripheral blood mononuclear cells, taken before pregnancy. The receptors were sampled from a female donor with multiple sclerosis, enrolled in a pregnancy study. Each CDR3 is given with its conserved first and last residue. D genes are given only for firm matches. Size tells how often a clone was seen (once, few, many) or the class of an expanded clone, and some rows leave it out.

J gene: TRBJ2-3
clone size: -
V gene: TRBV15
D gene: -
CDR3 DNA: TGTGCCACCAGCAGATCTCTGGGACTCAGCACAGATACGCAGTATTTT
CDR3 protein: CATSRSLGLSTDTQYF

J gene: TRBJ1-2
clone size: -
V gene: TRBV15
D gene: -
CDR3 DNA: TGTGCCACCAGCCCAGACAAGCCCTATGGCTACACCTTC
CDR3 protein: CATSPDKPYGYTF

J gene: TRBJ2-2
clone size: -
V gene: TRBV7-8
D gene: TRBD2
CDR3 DNA: TGTGCCAGCAGTCCAGGACTAGCGGGGTCGAACACCGGGGAGCTGTTTTTT
CDR3 protein: CASSPGLAGSNTGELFF

J gene: TRBJ2-7
clone size: -
V gene: TRBV5-1
D gene: -
CDR3 DNA: TGCGCCAGCAGCTTGGACTACCCCTACGAGCAGTACTTC
CDR3 protein: CASSLDYPYEQYF

J gene: TRBJ2-7
clone size: -
V gene: TRBV19
D gene: TRBD2
CDR3 DNA: TGTGCCAGTAGTATCCTGACTAGCGGGGGGACCTACGAGCAGTACTTC
CDR3 protein: CASSILTSGGTYEQYF

J gene: TRBJ2-2
clone size: -
V gene: TRBV19
D gene: TRBD2
CDR3 DNA: TGTGCCAGTCGTCGACTAGCGGGGGGAGACACCGGGGAGCTGTTTTTT
CDR3 protein: CASRRLAGGDTGELFF

J gene: TRBJ2-3
clone size: -
V gene: TRBV7-8
D gene: -
CDR3 DNA: TGTGCCAGCAGCTCCCCTCGGGCTAGCCCGCATATGGCAGATACGCAGTATTTT
CDR3 protein: CASSSPRASPHMADTQYF

J gene: TRBJ2-1
clone size: -
V gene: TRBV6-1
D gene: -
CDR3 DNA: TGTGCCAGCAAGTATAGCTCCTACAATGAGCAGTTCTTC
CDR3 protein: CASKYSSYNEQFF

J gene: TRBJ2-3
clone size: -
V gene: TRBV4-3
D gene: TRBD1
CDR3 DNA: TGCGCCAGCAGCCACCTCGGGACAGGGAGCACAGATACGCAGTATTTT
CDR3 protein: CASSHLGTGSTDTQYF

J gene: TRBJ2-1
clone size: -
V gene: TRBV27
D gene: TRBD2
CDR3 DNA: TGTGCCAGCAGTTTCCTCGGACTAGCGGGAGATAATGAGCAGTTCTTC
CDR3 protein: CASSFLGLAGDNEQFF

J gene: TRBJ1-4
clone size: -
V gene: TRBV7-3
D gene: -
CDR3 DNA: TGTGCCAGCAGCTTAACGAGGGATGAAAAACTGTTTTTT
CDR3 protein: CASSLTRDEKLFF

J gene: TRBJ2-5
clone size: -
V gene: TRBV29-1
D gene: -
CDR3 DNA: TGCAGCGTCGGATTGGGGGGAGGAGAGACCCAGTACTTC
CDR3 protein: CSVGLGGGETQYF

J gene: TRBJ1-1
clone size: -
V gene: TRBV6-5
D gene: -
CDR3 DNA: TGTGCCAGCGGACTCACTGAAGCTTTCTTT
CDR3 protein: CASGLTEAFF

J gene: TRBJ1-2
clone size: -
V gene: TRBV2
D gene: -
CDR3 DNA: TGTGCCAGCACTATCCAGGGTAGTGGCTACACCTTC
CDR3 protein: CASTIQGSGYTF

J gene: TRBJ2-3
clone size: -
V gene: TRBV7-9
D gene: TRBD2
CDR3 DNA: TGTGCCAGCAGCCCCCAACCGGGACTAGCGGGGGTCACAGATACGCAGTATTTT
CDR3 protein: CASSPQPGLAGVTDTQYF

J gene: TRBJ2-1
clone size: -
V gene: TRBV30
D gene: TRBD2
CDR3 DNA: TGTGCCTGGAGTGTAAGGAGGACTAGCGGGGCTGGTGAGCAGTTCTTC
CDR3 protein: CAWSVRRTSGAGEQFF

J gene: TRBJ1-1
clone size: -
V gene: TRBV9
D gene: TRBD1
CDR3 DNA: TGTGCCAGCAACCGACAGGGGGCAGACACTGAAGCTTTCTTT
CDR3 protein: CASNRQGADTEAFF

J gene: TRBJ2-7
clone size: -
V gene: TRBV11-2
D gene: -
CDR3 DNA: TGTGCCAGCAGCTTAGAAGCGGGACACTCCTACGAGCAGTACTTC
CDR3 protein: CASSLEAGHSYEQYF

J gene: TRBJ2-5
clone size: -
V gene: TRBV6-1
D gene: -
CDR3 DNA: TGTGCCAGCAGTGAAGGAAGCGCCCAAGAGACCCAGTACTTC
CDR3 protein: CASSEGSAQETQYF

J gene: TRBJ2-2
clone size: -
V gene: TRBV7-3
D gene: -
CDR3 DNA: TGTGCCAGCAGCTTGGGGGCCAACACCGGGGAGCTGTTTTTT
CDR3 protein: CASSLGANTGELFF

J gene: TRBJ2-1
clone size: once
V gene: TRBV28
D gene: -
CDR3 DNA: TGTGCCAGCAGTTTCGGAGGGAGTCCCTACAATGAGCAGTTCTTC
CDR3 protein: CASSFGGSPYNEQFF

J gene: TRBJ2-7
clone size: -
V gene: TRBV7-7
D gene: -
CDR3 DNA: TGTGCTAGCAGCTTATATAGATACGAGCAGTACTTC
CDR3 protein: CASSLYRYEQYF

J gene: TRBJ1-1
clone size: few
V gene: TRBV30
D gene: -
CDR3 DNA: TGTGCCTGGAGCGACGGGGGGAACACTGAAGCTTTCTTT
CDR3 protein: CAWSDGGNTEAFF

J gene: TRBJ1-2
clone size: once
V gene: TRBV14
D gene: TRBD1
CDR3 DNA: TGTGCCAGCAGCCGAGACTCGACAGGGGCAAACTATGGCTACACCTTC
CDR3 protein: CASSRDSTGANYGYTF

J gene: TRBJ2-1
clone size: -
V gene: TRBV7-9
D gene: TRBD2
CDR3 DNA: TGTGCCAGCAGCTACCTAACTAGCGGGTTTTACAATGAGCAGTTCTTC
CDR3 protein: CASSYLTSGFYNEQFF

J gene: TRBJ2-7
clone size: -
V gene: TRBV28
D gene: TRBD2
CDR3 DNA: TGTGCCACCCTAACCCCTAGCGGACCCTACGAGCAGTACTTC
CDR3 protein: CATLTPSGPYEQYF

J gene: TRBJ2-3
clone size: -
V gene: TRBV14
D gene: -
CDR3 DNA: TGTGCCAGCAGCCAAGAGGCTACCTGGGCGAGCACAGATACGCAGTATTTT
CDR3 protein: CASSQEATWASTDTQYF

J gene: TRBJ2-7
clone size: -
V gene: TRBV5-1
D gene: TRBD1
CDR3 DNA: TGCGCCAGCCGATCTCCCCAGGACAGGGCGGCCCACTTC
CDR3 protein: CASRSPQDRAAHF

J gene: TRBJ2-7
clone size: -
V gene: TRBV18
D gene: TRBD1
CDR3 DNA: TGTGCCAGCGCCGGGACAGGGTCTTACGAGCAGTACTTC
CDR3 protein: CASAGTGSYEQYF

J gene: TRBJ1-2
clone size: -
V gene: TRBV28
D gene: -
CDR3 DNA: TGTGCCAGCAGTTGGGGGGTGCCGACTAAGCTTTATGGCTACACCTTC
CDR3 protein: CASSWGVPTKLYGYTF

J gene: TRBJ1-5
clone size: few
V gene: TRBV27
D gene: -
CDR3 DNA: TGTGCCAGCAGTGCGCACTCCGGAGGGTATCAGCCCCAGCATTTT
CDR3 protein: CASSAHSGGYQPQHF

J gene: TRBJ1-2
clone size: -
V gene: TRBV4-2
D gene: -
CDR3 DNA: TGTGCCAGCAGCCGGGTGGGGGGGGAGGTTTACTATGGCTACACCTTC
CDR3 protein: CASSRVGGEVYYGYTF

J gene: TRBJ2-3
clone size: -
V gene: TRBV7-9
D gene: -
CDR3 DNA: TGTGCCAGCAGCTTAGGAGGAATCACAGATACGCAGTATTTT
CDR3 protein: CASSLGGITDTQYF

J gene: TRBJ2-5
clone size: -
V gene: TRBV2
D gene: TRBD1
CDR3 DNA: TGTGCCAGCAGGGGGGACAGGGACGGGACCCAGTACTTC
CDR3 protein: CASRGDRDGTQYF

J gene: TRBJ1-2
clone size: -
V gene: TRBV28
D gene: -
CDR3 DNA: TGTGCCACCCTCGCCGGGGGCTACACCTTC
CDR3 protein: CATLAGGYTF

J gene: TRBJ2-3
clone size: -
V gene: TRBV7-2
D gene: TRBD1
CDR3 DNA: TGTGCCAGCAGCTTGGACAGGGGGCGGGCGCAGTATTTT
CDR3 protein: CASSLDRGRAQYF

J gene: TRBJ1-4
clone size: -
V gene: TRBV30
D gene: -
CDR3 DNA: TGTGCCTGGAGTGTCGGGGAAAAACTGTTTTTT
CDR3 protein: CAWSVGEKLFF

J gene: TRBJ1-2
clone size: -
V gene: TRBV18
D gene: TRBD1
CDR3 DNA: TGTGCCAGCTCACGAACAGGGGACCCTAACTATGGCTACACCTTC
CDR3 protein: CASSRTGDPNYGYTF

J gene: TRBJ2-7
clone size: -
V gene: TRBV30
D gene: TRBD1
CDR3 DNA: TGTGCCTGGAAAGGGCCAGGGGGCTCCTACGAGCAGTACTTC
CDR3 protein: CAWKGPGGSYEQYF

J gene: TRBJ2-7
clone size: -
V gene: TRBV7-2
D gene: TRBD2
CDR3 DNA: TGTGCCAGCAGCATCACGAGTCTAGCGGGGTCTGAGCAGTACTTC
CDR3 protein: CASSITSLAGSEQYF

J gene: TRBJ2-7
clone size: -
V gene: TRBV5-6
D gene: TRBD2
CDR3 DNA: TGTGCCAGCAGCTATAGCGGGGCCGGCACCTACGAGCAGTACTTC
CDR3 protein: CASSYSGAGTYEQYF

J gene: TRBJ1-5
clone size: few
V gene: TRBV7-6
D gene: -
CDR3 DNA: TGTGCCAGCAGCTCGGGACTGAATCAGCCCCAGCATTTT
CDR3 protein: CASSSGLNQPQHF